This is a list of T cell receptor beta chains from one sample in a study of blood T cell repertoires in COVID-19. Sequenced by immunoSEQ multiplex PCR; TCRdb stores in-frame clones only, minus some. The sample holds 340,000 or so clones, around 86% seen once. The sequencing input was peripheral blood. The receptors were sampled from a man aged 50-59 years with active or convalescent COVID-19. Both conserved end residues are part of each CDR3.

>TRBJ2-3|TRBV7-2|18
CASSETPQSGPSTDTQYF
>TRBJ2-1|TRBV11-2|14
CASSFQYSYNEQFF
>TRBJ1-4|TRBV30|17
CAWSPTTGELTNEKLFF
>TRBJ2-1|TRBV5-1|13
CASSPRDRGEQFF
>TRBJ2-5|TRBV2|13
CASRWDREETQYF
>TRBJ1-6|TRBV6-5|13
CASSSRQTLPLHF
>TRBJ2-5|TRBV6-5|16
CASSYRTSGAQETQYF
>TRBJ1-3|TRBV28|15
CASSLLPGAGNTIYF
>TRBJ1-5|TRBV19|17
CASSGQGQGIGGQPQHF
>TRBJ1-2|TRBV6-5|15
CASSPTRDRAHGYTF
>TRBJ2-5|TRBV19|13
CASSRLAKETQYF
>TRBJ2-2|TRBV12-3/TRBV12-4|13
CASRPRTAGELFF
>TRBJ1-3|TRBV3-1/TRBV3-2|15
CASSQESGAGNTIYF
>TRBJ2-6|TRBV6-2/TRBV6-3|18
CASTPEGDGHSGANVLTF
>TRBJ2-6|TRBV19|15
CASSIRGPGANVLTF
>TRBJ2-3|TRBV2|14
CASLNQASRDTQYF
>TRBJ2-7|TRBV28|16
CASSFLARAGWYEQYF
>TRBJ1-2|TRBV6-5|13
CASSRDRANGYTF
>TRBJ1-2|TRBV10-3|13
CAISDGGNYGYTF
>TRBJ2-4|TRBV15|15
CATSNPGGAKNIQYF
>TRBJ2-2|TRBV3-1/TRBV3-2|14
CASSHQGAVGELFF
>TRBJ1-1|TRBV28|18
CASSPGTGARVLNTEAFF
>TRBJ1-2|TRBV2|14
CASRASTDSITYTF
>TRBJ2-2|TRBV5-1|15
CASSIAGYATGELFF
>TRBJ2-7|TRBV7-2|14
CASSLEGRAYEQYF
>TRBJ1-1|TRBV6-5|13
CASSSGGNTEAFF
>TRBJ1-1|TRBV5-1|16
CASSIRTGRQSTEAFF
>TRBJ1-1|TRBV10-3|12
CAISESTDEAFF
>TRBJ2-3|TRBV2|16
CASSGLGASNADTQYF
>TRBJ2-1|TRBV4-1|16
CASSQAGAVRGNEQFF
>TRBJ2-2|TRBV5-4|14
CASSSYGWTGELFF
>TRBJ2-5|TRBV5-1|13
CASSSNLRETQYF
>TRBJ1-5|TRBV28|15
CASTGEGGSNQPQHF
>TRBJ2-5|TRBV9|16
CASSVAGGQGQETQYF
>TRBJ2-7|TRBV6-5|15
CASSYSAGGYYEQYF
>TRBJ2-3|TRBV7-9|15
CASSFRTSGTDTQYF
>TRBJ1-1|TRBV6-5|13
CASMDRVNTEAFF
>TRBJ1-3|TRBV9|17
CASSGGQGPNSGNTIYF
>TRBJ1-3|TRBV9|16
CASSADSSSSGNTIYF
>TRBJ1-2|TRBV16|15
CASSHDRYYRNGYTF
>TRBJ1-2|TRBV29-1|12
CSVRWDSYGYTF
>TRBJ2-3|TRBV6-5|13
CASMAGVTDTQYF
>TRBJ1-1|TRBV4-1|15
CASSHLKTGLTRAFF
>TRBJ2-2|TRBV7-2|15
CASSLAPGTNGELFF
>TRBJ1-5|TRBV4-3|15
CASSQEWKGGQPQHF
>TRBJ1-3|TRBV27|13
CASRGGGSRTIYF
>TRBJ1-5|TRBV30|15
CAWSVGQALFQPQHF